The sequence of this T cell receptor (beta chain) was determined in a study of follicular helper T cells after annual influenza vaccination. Trimming pared 3 bases from V and 7 bases from J, leaving 10 bases between. CDR1 and CDR2 from the germline V gene are SGHAT and FQNNGV. The CDR3 sequence is 14 residues long. On this clone itself: The antigen remains undetermined.

Here immunoSEQ multiplex PCR was the method, and the copy in TCRdb shows in-frame clones only, minus some. The repertoire holds around 10,000 clones, with less than 85% as singletons. Study outcomes and limitations: Most later recoveries of Day 7 ICOS+CD38+ clones were ICOS-CD38- cTfh. ICOS+CD38+ cTfh clonality tracked population frequency, and its change tracked circulating plasmablast change.

Specimen: CXCR5- memory CD4+ T cells sorted from blood, collected 6 weeks after influenza vaccination. This sequence joins TRBV11-2 and TRBJ1-6; D is possibly TRBD1 (6 bases). The sequence derives from an adult who received the influenza vaccine. The CDR3 DNA reads TGTGCCAGCAGCTTTAAGGGGGGGAATTCACCCCTCCACTTT. It yields the protein CASSFKGGNSPLHF.